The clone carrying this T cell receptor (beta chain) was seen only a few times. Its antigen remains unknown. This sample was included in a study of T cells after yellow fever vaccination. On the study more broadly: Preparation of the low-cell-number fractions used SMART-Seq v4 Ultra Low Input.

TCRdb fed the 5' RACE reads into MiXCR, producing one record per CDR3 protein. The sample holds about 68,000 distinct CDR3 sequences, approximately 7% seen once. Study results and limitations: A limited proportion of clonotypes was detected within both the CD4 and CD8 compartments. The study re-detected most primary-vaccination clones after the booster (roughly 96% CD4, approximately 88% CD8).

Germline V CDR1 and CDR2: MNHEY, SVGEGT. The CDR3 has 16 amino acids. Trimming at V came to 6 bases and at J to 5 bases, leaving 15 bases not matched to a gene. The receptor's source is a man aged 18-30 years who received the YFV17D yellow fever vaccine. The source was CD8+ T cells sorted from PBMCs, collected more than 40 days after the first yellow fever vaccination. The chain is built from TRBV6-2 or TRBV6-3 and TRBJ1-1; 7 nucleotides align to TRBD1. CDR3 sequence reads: CASSLTGQSAQTEAFF. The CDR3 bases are TGTGCCAGCAGCCTAACGGGACAGTCGGCTCAGACTGAAGCTTTCTTT.